Listed below are T cell receptor beta chains from one sample, sequenced in a study of vaccination and CD4 T cells after COVID-19. These receptors have no known antigen. TCRdb itself ran the PCR reads through MiXCR, one entry per CDR3 protein. There are about 3,300 distinct CDR3 sequences in the sample; around 75% occur only once, and about 25% lies in the top ten. The sample was CD4+ T cells from blood, cultured in vitro. Source of these receptors: a human donor who had recovered from COVID-19. CDR3s include the opening cysteine and the closing phenylalanine or tryptophan. The order of the fields is V gene, clone size, J gene, D gene, CDR3 protein, CDR3 DNA. D genes are given only for firm matches. Some rows mark clone size as missing; the rest say once, few, many or name a class of expanded clone.

TRBV30,NA,TRBJ1-2,NA,CAWSVSGTRVF,TGTGCCTGGAGTGTAAGTGGGACGCGGGTCTTC
TRBV19,NA,TRBJ1-3,NA,CASSTGDYGNTIYF,TGTGCCAGTTCGACAGGAGATTATGGAAACACCATATATTTT
TRBV6-2/TRBV6-3,NA,TRBJ2-7,NA,CAGSPKGGRYEQYF,TGTGCCGGATCGCCCAAGGGGGGCAGATACGAGCAGTACTTC
TRBV20-1,NA,TRBJ2-5,TRBD2,CSARPRTSGGASTQYF,TGCAGTGCTAGACCGCGGACTAGCGGGGGGGCCTCGACCCAGTACTTC
TRBV6-1,once,TRBJ2-3,NA,CASRRGGETDTQYF,TGTGCCAGCAGGAGGGGGGGGGAGACAGATACGCAGTATTTT
TRBV24-1,NA,TRBJ2-2,NA,CATSTGSVTGELFF,TGTGCCACCAGTACAGGGTCGGTCACCGGGGAGCTGTTTTTT
TRBV2,NA,TRBJ1-1,NA,CASSERPTEAFF,TGTGCCAGCAGTGAACGCCCAACTGAAGCTTTCTTT
TRBV20-1,NA,TRBJ2-1,TRBD2,CSARDGTSGGYNEQFF,TGCAGTGCTAGAGATGGTACTAGCGGGGGGTACAATGAGCAGTTCTTC
TRBV5-1,few,TRBJ2-7,TRBD1,CASSFSSATLTGGITYEQYF,TGCGCCAGCAGCTTCTCCTCGGCCACCTTGACAGGGGGGATAACCTACGAGCAGTACTTC
TRBV20-1,NA,TRBJ1-1,NA,CSARDRTDTEAFF,TGCAGTGCTAGAGATCGGACGGACACTGAAGCTTTCTTT
TRBV7-9,NA,TRBJ1-1,TRBD1,CASSLGDRGYTEAFF,TGTGCCAGCAGCTTGGGGGACAGAGGGTACACTGAAGCTTTCTTT
TRBV19,NA,TRBJ1-5,NA,CASSIGGQINQPQHF,TGTGCCAGTAGTATAGGGGGTCAGATAAATCAGCCCCAGCATTTT
TRBV15,NA,TRBJ1-5,NA,CATSREADGSRGNQPQHF,TGTGCCACCAGCAGAGAGGCGGATGGCTCGAGGGGCAATCAGCCCCAGCATTTT
TRBV30,NA,TRBJ2-1,NA,CAWSATGSGRYNEQFF,TGTGCCTGGAGTGCGACCGGTAGCGGCAGATACAATGAGCAGTTCTTC
TRBV12-3/TRBV12-4,NA,TRBJ1-2,NA,CASSPLPGDNYGYTF,TGTGCCAGCAGTCCCTTACCCGGGGATAACTATGGCTACACCTTC
TRBV7-2,NA,TRBJ2-7,NA,CASSFGVFSEQYF,TGTGCCAGCAGCTTCGGGGTTTTCTCCGAGCAGTACTTC
TRBV6-1,NA,TRBJ2-3,NA,CASSEHYRGDTQYF,TGTGCCAGCAGTGAACACTACCGAGGGGATACGCAGTATTTT